This record covers a single T cell receptor (beta chain). The entry originates in a study of blood T cell repertoires in COVID-19. CDR3 size: 16 residues. Germline-derived CDR1 and CDR2 are LGHDT and YNNKEL (reference sequence). Trimming removed 2 bases from V and 3 bases from J, with 13 bases in between. Here immunoSEQ multiplex PCR was the method, and the copy in TCRdb shows in-frame clones only, minus some. The data show approximately 300,000 clones, 85% to 90% seen once. The rearrangement uses TRBV3-1 (or the pseudogene TRBV3-2) and TRBJ2-2; unclear D gene. Specimen: peripheral blood. This TCR was sampled from a woman between 50 and 59 years old with COVID-19, enrolled during active disease. CDR3 residues: CASSQWYEADTGELFF. DNA of the CDR3: TGTGCCAGCAGCCAATGGTACGAGGCCGACACCGGGGAGCTGTTTTTT.